The clone carrying this T cell receptor (beta chain) was counted ten times or more. Antigen: not known. MiXCR, applied by TCRdb to the RACE reads, yields one record per CDR3 protein. Of some 79,000 distinct CDR3 sequences detected, around 9.3% appear once; the ten largest clones hold about 5%. These data originate in a study of human T cells and chemical hapten exposure. Study-wide results and limits: TCRs above 1 in 1000 frequency did not change with DPC sensitization. Relative to control repertoires, expanded TCRs gave rise to significantly more large CDR3 similarity clusters.

This sample's time point: patch test 2, 6 weeks after DPC sensitization. Described treatment: therapeutic diphenylcyclopropenone sensitization with weekly scalp DPC. Whole blood that had not been fractionated was the source of extracted total RNA. Material: whole blood, obtained in connection with sensitization to the hapten diphenylcyclopropenone (DPC). The source is a woman aged 45-60 years with alopecia areata. Some clones in this sample may be carry-over from other donors' samples.

The CDR3 is CASSSILASGANVLTF. CDR3 DNA: TGTGCCAGCAGCTCCATTCTCGCCTCTGGGGCCAACGTCCTGACTTTC. The genes are TRBV5-5 and TRBJ2-6; D gene uncertain. V was pared by 3 bases and J by 0 bases, with 10 bases between. CDR1 and CDR2 (germline): SGHKS, YYEKEE (reference sequence). This CDR3 region has 16 residues.